This TCR beta chain was sequenced for a study of cytomegalovirus exposure and HLA in healthy donors. Researchers ran the PCR with 60 Vbeta and 13 Jbeta primers. Using immunoSEQ multiplex PCR, the repertoire was profiled, and TCRdb retains in-frame clones only, with some absent. The sample consists of about 130,000 clones, roughly four fifths of them appearing once. This clone has only one observation. The antigen remains unidentified. Findings and caveats of the study: There were approximately 150 TCR beta chains listed as cytomegalovirus-associated.

The V gene end was trimmed by 0 bases and the J gene end by 8 bases; junction bases not matched to a gene: 6. Germline assignment: CDR1 SGHDT and CDR2 YYEEEE. This CDR3 is built from 16 residues. The TCR was taken from a man younger than 40 in good health and CMV-seronegative. This sequence joins TRBV5-6 and TRBJ2-2; 11 nucleotides agree with TRBD2. Sequences were obtained from PBMCs. CDR3 region: CASSLELAGVLGELFF. The DNA of the CDR3 is TGTGCCAGCAGCTTGGAACTAGCGGGAGTATTAGGGGAGCTGTTTTTT.